These 21 T cell receptor beta chains share one sample of origin, sequenced in a study of T-cell memory formation after mild COVID-19. From the 5' RACE reads, TCRdb called clonotypes with MiXCR, one entry per CDR3 protein. The repertoire holds around 130,000 distinct CDR3 sequences, with more than 13% as singletons. The sample was PBMCs or a T cell subset sorted from them (not recorded which). These receptors all come from an adult woman who had mild COVID-19 (a few samples of this study predate the infection). Cell type and time point are not known.

This clonotype turned up a few times. This chain connects TRBV5-6 to TRBJ1-1; D is uncertain. V gave up 2 bases and J gave up 5 bases, with 4 bases separating them. The length of the CDR3 is 11 residues. Looked up from germline, CDR1 is SGHDT and CDR2 is YYEEEE. CDR3 loop: CASSFTTEAFF. The CDR3 bases are TGTGCCAGCAGCTTCACGACTGAAGCTTTCTTT.

The J gene is TRBJ2-5, the V gene TRBV25-1, with TRBD2 matching 8 bases. This CDR3 comprises 16 residues. From germline, CDR1 is MGHDK and CDR2 SYGVNS. The trim removed 3 bases at V and 1 base at J, leaving 7 bases unmatched. CDR3 nucleotide sequence: TGTGCCAGCAGTGAGGGGAGCGGGGGTTTCCAAGAGACCCAGTACTTC. Translated, it gives CASSEGSGGFQETQYF.

V gene TRBV20-1 combines with J gene TRBJ2-7; 7 bases match TRBD2. The CDR3 runs 13 residues. Trimming at V came to 3 bases and at J to 0 bases, leaving 2 bases not matched to a gene. Germline values: CDR1 DFQATT, CDR2 SNEGSKA (reference sequence). The CDR3 region has the DNA TGCAGTGCTAGCACTAGCGACTCCTACGAGCAGTACTTC. It encodes CSASTSDSYEQYF.

The chain joins TRBV4-1 to TRBJ2-1; 8 positions match TRBD2. J lost 4 bases, V lost 1 base, and 3 bases had no gene match. This CDR3 contains 15 residues. CDR1 is MGHRA and CDR2 is YSYEKL in the germline V gene. CDR3 residues: CASSQGSGGYNEQFF. In nucleotides, the CDR3 is TGCGCCAGCAGCCAAGGATCGGGGGGGTACAATGAGCAGTTCTTC.

This clonotype came up a few times. The V call is TRBV6-2 or TRBV6-3, the J call TRBJ2-1; no reliable D call. This CDR3 spans 12 amino acids. Germline V lookup: CDR1 MNHEY, CDR2 SVGEGT. Trimming took off 8 bases at V and 3 bases at J, with 8 bases between the two ends. CDR3 sequence: CASGPVYNEQFF. CDR3 coding DNA: TGTGCCAGCGGGCCGGTCTACAATGAGCAGTTCTTC.

This clonotype appeared a few times. This rearrangement joins TRBV14 to TRBJ2-1; 9 bases are shared with TRBD2. The CDR3 length is 13 residues. Germline V gene lookup returns CDR1 SGHDN and CDR2 FVKESK. The junction had 6 bases not matched to a gene; V was cut back by 8 bases and J by 7 bases. The CDR3 region is CASGGGGANEQFF. CDR3 nucleotides: TGTGCCAGCGGAGGCGGGGGGGCAAATGAGCAGTTCTTC. The full variable domain, rest sourced from reference TRBV14 and TRBJ2-1, is EAGVTQFPSHSVIEKGQTVTLRCDPISGHDNLYWYRRVMGKEIKFLLHFVKESKQDESGMPNNRFLAERTGGTYSTLKVQPAELEDSGVYFCASGGGGANEQFFGPGTRLTVL.

This clonotype was counted a few times. The chain combines TRBV7-8 with TRBJ1-1; perhaps TRBD1 as D (6 bases). CDR3 length equals 18 residues. V was trimmed by 3 bases and J by 0 bases, leaving 20 bases between them. Germline V gene sequence: CDR1 SGHVS, CDR2 FQNEAQ. The CDR3 nucleotides read TGTGCCAGCAGCTTTCATCCGGGACAAGCTCTAATGAACACTGAAGCTTTCTTT. Amino acids: CASSFHPGQALMNTEAFF.

This clonotype was counted a few times. This chain joins TRBV10-3 and TRBJ1-4; maybe TRBD1 (5 bases). The CDR3 is 13 amino acids. The V gene's germline CDR1 is ENHRY and CDR2 SYGVKD. Trimming removed 6 bases from V and 6 bases from J, with 11 bases in between. The CDR3 DNA reads TGTGCCATCAGAAATGGGACGGATGAAAAACTGTTTTTT. Its protein product is CAIRNGTDEKLFF.

This clonotype has just a few counts. The V gene is TRBV20-1, the J gene TRBJ1-1, with a weak D call TRBD1 (5 bases). This CDR3 comprises 13 residues. Germline CDR1 DFQATT, CDR2 SNEGSKA (reference sequence). V was clipped by 3 bases and J by 0 bases, with 8 bases between them. DNA of the CDR3: TGCAGTGCTAGGAACAGGCTGAACACTGAAGCTTTCTTT. Its protein product is CSARNRLNTEAFF.

The rearrangement joins TRBV12-3 or TRBV12-4 to TRBJ2-7; the match to TRBD1 covers 7 bases. Trimming cost V 5 bases and J 3 bases; bases outside gene matches: 4. The CDR3 consists of 13 residues. The CDR3 region is CASSETGYYEQYF. CDR3 sequence (DNA): TGTGCCAGCAGTGAGACAGGGTACTACGAGCAGTACTTC.

The chain links TRBV6-5 to TRBJ1-1, with D perhaps matching TRBD1 (5 bases). Germline CDR1 MNHEY, CDR2 SVGAGI. Trimming pared 10 bases from V and 0 bases from J, leaving 15 bases between. This CDR3 has 14 residues. The chain's CDR3 is CATRAGRMNTEAFF. The CDR3 bases are TGTGCCACGAGGGCAGGGCGCATGAACACTGAAGCTTTCTTT.

The chain links TRBV19 to TRBJ1-1, with no clear D. CDR3 length: 13 residues. Germline-derived CDR1 and CDR2 are LNHDA and SQIVND (reference sequence). V lost 2 bases and J lost 2, with 6 bases in between. The CDR3, as DNA: TGTGCCAGTAGTATAAGCTCAAACACTGAAGCTTTCTTT. As protein: CASSISSNTEAFF.

V usage is TRBV6-5 and J usage is TRBJ2-1; D gene unclear. Germline CDR1 reads MNHEY; CDR2 reads SVGAGI. The CDR3 consists of 12 residues. Trimming pared 5 bases from V and 7 bases from J, leaving 9 bases between. The CDR3 DNA follows: TGTGCCAGCAGTCCGTCGGCAAATGAGCAGTTCTTC. Protein sequence: CASSPSANEQFF.

The table lists this clonotype with a few counts. The J gene is TRBJ2-5, the V gene TRBV10-2, with D unclear. Looked up from germline, CDR1 is WSHSY and CDR2 is SAAADI. This CDR3 region has 15 residues. The germline V and J ends were trimmed by 3 bases and 0 bases, with 11 bases remaining between them. The CDR3 DNA reads TGCGCCAGCAGTGACGTTTTTGGGAACCAAGAGACCCAGTACTTC. Its protein product is CASSDVFGNQETQYF.

This clonotype has a handful of counts. The gene calls are TRBV7-2 and TRBJ1-6, with no clear D. V shed 5 bases and J shed 2 bases, with 13 bases lying between them. Germline CDR1 and CDR2: SGHTA and FQGNSA. The CDR3 covers 16 residues. The CDR3: CASSLISPTYNSPLHF. CDR3 coding DNA: TGTGCCAGCAGCCTTATAAGCCCAACCTATAATTCACCCCTCCACTTT.

The V and J genes are TRBV20-1 and TRBJ2-1, with a weak D call TRBD2 (6 bases). V lost 5 bases and J 2 bases, leaving 16 bases between the germline ends. The CDR3 is 15 amino acids. From germline, CDR1 is DFQATT and CDR2 SNEGSKA (reference sequence). The CDR3 DNA reads TGCAGTGCTCCGTCTGGGGGGAGCGCCTACAATGAGCAGTTCTTC. It encodes CSAPSGGSAYNEQFF.

There are a few counts of this clonotype. This sequence joins TRBV7-6 and TRBJ1-1; 9 nucleotides agree with TRBD1. The CDR3 has 12 residues. V shed 3 bases and J 11 bases; nucleotides not matched to a gene: 4. Germline V gene data show CDR1 as SGHVS and CDR2 as FNYEAQ. The CDR3 region is CASSLGQGPAFF. The CDR3 DNA follows: TGTGCCAGCAGCTTGGGACAGGGTCCGGCTTTCTTT.

The genes are TRBV30 and TRBJ1-1; 8 positions match TRBD1. V trimming: 5 bases; J trimming: 2 bases; junction bases outside the gene matches: 13. Germline CDR1 GTSNPN, CDR2 SVGIG (reference sequence). There are 16 residues in the CDR3. The CDR3 nucleotides read TGTGCCTGGCTCAGTAGGTACGACAGGGGAAACACTGAAGCTTTCTTT. It codes for CAWLSRYDRGNTEAFF.

V usage is TRBV7-7 and J usage is TRBJ2-1; maybe TRBD1 (5 bases). CDR1 SSHAT and CDR2 FNYEAQ come from the germline V gene (reference sequence). V was trimmed by 2 bases and J by 2 bases, leaving 10 bases between them. There are 15 residues in the CDR3. The CDR3 DNA follows: TGTGCCAGCAGCTTAAAAACAGGCCCCTACAATGAGCAGTTCTTC. Translation: CASSLKTGPYNEQFF.

The rearrangement uses TRBV2 and TRBJ2-1, with 9 bases that match TRBD1. The CDR3 spans 15 residues. CDR1 and CDR2 from the germline V gene are SNHLY and FYNNEI. V gave up 5 bases and J gave up 7 bases; unmatched junction bases: 9. CDR3 sequence: CASSQTGGGANEQFF. The CDR3, as DNA: TGTGCCAGCAGTCAAACAGGGGGCGGGGCAAATGAGCAGTTCTTC.

The genes are TRBV23-1 and TRBJ2-5, with D possibly TRBD2 on 6 matching bases. TRBV23-1 is filed as an ORF, its function uncertain. V lost 0 bases, J lost 7 bases, and 12 bases lay in between. The CDR3 loop spans 14 amino acids. CDR3 nucleotides: TGCGCCAGCAGTCAATCGGGGGACTTGGGGACCCAGTACTTC. This sequence encodes CASSQSGDLGTQYF.